These 14 T cell receptor beta chains originate from one sample sequenced in a study of beta chain features in type 1 diabetes. Study-wide findings and caveats: Type 1 diabetes patients had moderately but significantly shorter TCRB CDR3s in all four CD4+ subsets.

TCRB transcripts that were expressed got sequenced, as all of the isolated RNA had been reverse transcribed. Produced via immunoSEQ multiplex PCR; TCRdb's table is partial and in-frame only. The profile shows 600,000 or so clones, around an eighth of them singletons. These receptors are not linked to any known antigen. Sequencing was carried out using naive CD4+ T cells from blood. Receptors originate from a man under 40 with type 1 diabetes.

The rearrangement uses TRBV11-1 and TRBJ1-1; tentatively, D is TRBD1 (6 bases). V was shortened by 5 bases and J by 6 bases, with 10 bases between the two germline ends. Germline CDR1 reads SGHAT; CDR2 reads FQDESV (reference sequence). This CDR3 comprises 12 residues. The CDR3 is CASSRGDPEAFF. The CDR3 DNA reads as TGTGCCAGCAGCAGGGGGGACCCTGAAGCTTTCTTT.

This clone appeared a few times. J is TRBJ1-2 and V is TRBV27, with 10 bases matching TRBD1. Germline assignment: CDR1 MNHEY and CDR2 SMNVEV (reference sequence). V lost 8 bases, J lost 1 base, and 13 bases stayed unmatched. The CDR3 consists of 17 residues. CDR3 protein: CASGTWTGGLGNYGYTF. The CDR3 DNA reads TGTGCCAGCGGAACCTGGACAGGGGGTCTGGGTAACTATGGCTACACCTTC.

The chain carries TRBV6-5 and TRBJ2-7; D is possibly TRBD1 (6 bases). With 0 bases removed from V and 0 bases from J, the gap between germline ends came to 12 bases. This CDR3 has 16 amino acids. Germline CDR1 is MNHEY and CDR2 is SVGAGI. CDR3 DNA: TGTGCCAGCAGTTACTCCTCAGGGGACGGCTCCTACGAGCAGTACTTC. Residues: CASSYSSGDGSYEQYF.

This rearrangement joins TRBV6-5 to TRBJ1-3, with D unclear. There are 14 residues in the CDR3. Germline assignment: CDR1 MNHEY and CDR2 SVGAGI. V dropped 6 bases and J dropped 4 bases, with 13 bases sitting between them. This CDR3 is CASSVGNQGNTIYF. The CDR3 coding sequence is TGTGCCAGCAGCGTGGGGAATCAAGGAAACACCATATATTTT.

The rearrangement uses TRBV29-1 and TRBJ2-3; no definite D call. Per the germline V gene, CDR1 is SQVTM and CDR2 is ANQGSEA. The CDR3 consists of 14 residues. Trimming pared 6 bases from V and 0 bases from J, leaving 13 bases between. The CDR3 DNA sequence: TGCAGCGTCGGTCACAGTCCTAGCACAGATACGCAGTATTTT. This encodes CSVGHSPSTDTQYF.

The V and J genes are TRBV9 and TRBJ2-7; D may correspond to TRBD1 or TRBD2 (6 bases each). With 0 bases removed from V and 8 bases from J, the gap between germline ends came to 15 bases. This CDR3 spans 14 amino acids. The germline gives CDR1 SGDLS, CDR2 YYNGEE. Here the CDR3 reads CASSVEGGITKQYF. CDR3 sequence (DNA): TGTGCCAGCAGCGTAGAGGGGGGAATCACAAAGCAGTACTTC.

The V call is TRBV18, the J call TRBJ2-2; D ambiguous. V was pared by 3 bases and J by 0 bases, with 8 bases between. CDR3 length equals 15 residues. Germline CDR1 and CDR2: KGHSH and LQKENI. CDR3 DNA: TGTGCCAGCTCACCTCGGACGGCGAACACCGGGGAGCTGTTTTTT. Translation gives CASSPRTANTGELFF.

On this clone: A junction end diverges from the germline sequence, so it may reflect a read error. The chain combines TRBV7-7 with TRBJ2-5, with 11 bases identical to TRBD1. The CDR3 is made up of 16 amino acids. Germline V gene data show CDR1 as SSHAT and CDR2 as FNYEAQ (reference sequence). CDR3 nucleotide sequence: TGTGCTAGCAGCTTATTCGGGGACAGGGGGTTGGAGACCCAGTACTTC. Its protein is CASSLFGDRGLETQYF. Looking up the rest from reference TRBV7-7 and TRBJ2-5 gives the full variable domain: GAGVSQSPRYKVTKRGQDVTLRCDPISSHATLYWYQQALGQGPEFLTYFNYEAQPDKSGLPSDRFSAERPEGSISTLTIQRTEQRDSAMYRCASSLFGDRGLETQYFGPGTRLLVL.

In its sample, this clone was seen a few times. V gene TRBV25-1 combines with J gene TRBJ1-6; TRBD1 aligns across 10 bases. With 3 bases clipped from V and 7 bases from J, the junction kept 6 bases outside the gene matches. The CDR3 covers 16 residues. Germline values: CDR1 MGHDK, CDR2 SYGVNS. Here the CDR3 reads CASSDMGQGLNSPLHF. The CDR3, as DNA: TGTGCCAGCAGTGATATGGGACAGGGGCTGAATTCACCCCTCCACTTT.

This clone was picked up a small number of times. CDR3 nucleotide sequence: TGTGCCATCAGCTCCCGGGACAAGAACACCGGGGAGCTGTTTTTT. It translates to CAISSRDKNTGELFF. The rearrangement joins TRBV10-3 to TRBJ2-2, with D possibly TRBD1 on 6 matching bases. This CDR3 contains 15 residues. CDR1 is ENHRY, CDR2 SYGVKD, per germline. V was shortened by 6 bases and J by 1 base, with 12 bases between the two germline ends.

In DNA, the CDR3 is TGTGCCAGCAGCCTACGACAGGGGGGGAGAGAGACCCAGTACTTC. Its protein is CASSLRQGGRETQYF. The chain couples TRBV14 to TRBJ2-5; TRBD1 matches at 9 bases. With V trimmed by 4 bases and J by 4 bases, 7 bases remained unmatched. From germline, CDR1 is SGHDN and CDR2 FVKESK. The CDR3 is 15 residues long. The full variable domain, completed using reference TRBV14 and TRBJ2-5, is EAGVTQFPSHSVIEKGQTVTLRCDPISGHDNLYWYRRVMGKEIKFLLHFVKESKQDESGMPNNRFLAERTGGTYSTLKVQPAELEDSGVYFCASSLRQGGRETQYFGPGTRLLVL.

On this clone itself: At the DNA level, this CDR3 is encoded by other sequences in the same sample as well. CDR3 protein: CASRPGQGPYEQYF. As DNA, the CDR3 is TGTGCCAGCAGACCGGGACAGGGGCCCTACGAGCAGTACTTC. The gene calls are TRBV6-5 and TRBJ2-7; 10 bases line up with TRBD1. Trimming cost V 6 bases and J 2 bases; bases outside gene matches: 4. The CDR3 has 14 amino acids. Germline V lookup: CDR1 MNHEY, CDR2 SVGAGI.

This clone was seen more than once but under ten times. The chain has TRBV9 and TRBJ1-3, with a tentative D call TRBD1 (6 bases). Germline V gives CDR1 SGDLS, CDR2 YYNGEE. The CDR3 contains 15 residues. The V gene lost 3 bases and the J gene lost 2 bases, with 12 bases spanning the gap. The CDR3 bases are TGTGCCAGCAGCGACTACAGGGCGACTGGAAACACCATATATTTT. This translates into CASSDYRATGNTIYF.

This clone appeared a few times. The rearrangement joins TRBV19 to TRBJ1-1, with a possible D match to TRBD1 (6 bases). Trimming removed 5 bases at V and 1 base at J, with 8 bases between. Germline V gives CDR1 LNHDA, CDR2 SQIVND (reference sequence). The CDR3 loop spans 13 amino acids. As DNA, the CDR3 is TGTGCCAGTAGTCTGGGACAGAACACTGAAGCTTTCTTT. Translating gives CASSLGQNTEAFF. Together with reference TRBV19 and TRBJ1-1, the CDR3 gives the full variable domain: DGGITQSPKYLFRKEGQNVTLSCEQNLNHDAMYWYRQDPGQGLRLIYYSQIVNDFQKGDIAEGYSVSREKKESFPLTVTSAQKNPTAFYLCASSLGQNTEAFFGQGTRLTVV.